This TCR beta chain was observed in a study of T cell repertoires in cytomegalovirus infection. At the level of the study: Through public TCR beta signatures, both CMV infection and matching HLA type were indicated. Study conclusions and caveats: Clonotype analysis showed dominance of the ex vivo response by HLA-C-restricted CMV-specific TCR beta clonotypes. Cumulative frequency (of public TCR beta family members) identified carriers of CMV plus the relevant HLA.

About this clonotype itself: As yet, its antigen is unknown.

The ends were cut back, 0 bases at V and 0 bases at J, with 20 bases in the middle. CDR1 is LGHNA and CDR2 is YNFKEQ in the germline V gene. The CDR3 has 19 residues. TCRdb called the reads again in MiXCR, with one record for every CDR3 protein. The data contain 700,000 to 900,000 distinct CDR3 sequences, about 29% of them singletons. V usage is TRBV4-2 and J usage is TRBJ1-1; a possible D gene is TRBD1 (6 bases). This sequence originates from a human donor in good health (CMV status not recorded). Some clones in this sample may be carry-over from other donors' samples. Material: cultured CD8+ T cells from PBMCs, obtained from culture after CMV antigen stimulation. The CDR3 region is CASSQDLLGGRLVNTEAFF. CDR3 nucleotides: TGTGCCAGCAGCCAAGATTTACTTGGGGGGCGGTTGGTGAACACTGAAGCTTTCTTT.